This T cell receptor beta chain was sequenced during a study of identical twins. The CDR3 length is 15 residues. Deletions cut 3 bases from V and 1 base from J, with 13 bases between. Germline values: CDR1 SGHTS, CDR2 YDEGEE. MiXCR, run by TCRdb on the 5' RACE reads, gives a single entry per CDR3 protein. Of a few hundred thousand distinct CDR3 sequences in the sample, under 8.5% were seen once. In addition, the sample was reused for a study of T cells expressing NK-cell markers. This second study says: Whether expanded NKG2C+ T cell clones were HCMV specific stayed uncertain.

The TCR was taken from a woman aged 18-29 years in good health. The sequenced sample consisted of CD8+ T cells sorted from blood. The chain combines TRBV5-8 with TRBJ2-5; D unresolved. The DNA of the CDR3 is TGTGCCAGCAGCTCCGCACGCAGTTCCCAAGAGACCCAGTACTTC. Translating it yields CASSSARSSQETQYF.